This is a list of T cell receptor beta chains from one sample in a study of T-cell reconstitution after alpha-beta-depleted transplantation in children. TCRdb recomputed calls from the PCR reads with MiXCR, one row per CDR3 protein. This table has hundreds of thousands of distinct CDR3 sequences, roughly 17% appearing once. The input for sequencing was PBMCs from the stem cell graft donor, taken from the stem cell graft. The source of these receptors is a human donor who donated a stem cell graft to a child with acute myeloid leukemia. The CDR3 runs from the conserved cysteine through the conserved F or W. Fields, in order: V gene, CDR3 length, D gene, clone size, J gene, CDR3 DNA, CDR3 protein. D genes are given only for firm matches. A row's size may be missing; if present it is once, few, many or a size class.

>TRBV20-1|15|NA|many|TRBJ2-3
TGCAGTGCCCCAGAGGGGACCCTCTCCACAGATACGCAGTATTTT
CSAPEGTLSTDTQYF
>TRBV7-2|14|NA|many|TRBJ2-2
TGTGCCAGCAGCTTAGCTAGGTCCTCCGGGGAGCTGTTTTTT
CASSLARSSGELFF
>TRBV20-1|14|NA|many|TRBJ2-1
TGCAGTGCTAGGGCCTGGTCAGCCTACAATGAGCAGTTCTTC
CSARAWSAYNEQFF
>TRBV20-1|15|TRBD1|many|TRBJ2-5
TGCAGTGCTGGAACCCTACAGGGGGAGGTTGAGACCCAGTACTTC
CSAGTLQGEVETQYF
>TRBV29-1|14|TRBD1|NA|TRBJ2-7
TGCAGCGGCTTAGGGGGCCCGCATGGAGGCGAGCAGTACTTC
CSGLGGPHGGEQYF
>TRBV29-1|13|NA|many|TRBJ2-1
TGCAGCGTTCAGCCCCGGGGGCTCAATGAGCAGTTCTTC
CSVQPRGLNEQFF
>TRBV20-1|13|TRBD2|many|TRBJ2-3
TGCAGTGCTCGGACTAGCGGGGGGGATACGCAGTATTTT
CSARTSGGDTQYF
>TRBV10-2|20|TRBD2|NA|TRBJ2-3
TGCGCCAGCAGTGACCCGAAAACCTGGCGGGGGGGCCTTGGCACAGATACGCAGTATTTT
CASSDPKTWRGGLGTDTQYF
>TRBV15|14|NA|NA|TRBJ1-2
TGTGCCACCAGCAGAAAGAGGGAATCCTATGGCGACACCTTC
CATSRKRESYGDTF
>TRBV20-1|14|NA|many|TRBJ2-1
TGCAGTGCTAGAAAACAGGATACCTACAATGAGCAGTTCTTC
CSARKQDTYNEQFF
>TRBV6-5|13|TRBD2|many|TRBJ2-1
TGTGCCAGCAGTTATGCGGGGGGCCCGGCACTGTTCTTC
CASSYAGGPALFF
>TRBV28|11|NA|many|TRBJ2-1
TGTGCCAGCAGTACGCGACAGGAGCAGTTCTTC
CASSTRQEQFF
>TRBV20-1|13|NA|many|TRBJ2-1
TGCAGTGCTAGAGATACAGGGTCAGGACACCAGTTCTTC
CSARDTGSGHQFF
>TRBV18|16|TRBD1|NA|TRBJ1-3
TGTGCCAGCTCACCCGCCTACGGGACAGGGCGTAACACCATATATTTT
CASSPAYGTGRNTIYF
>TRBV5-5|14|NA|NA|TRBJ1-1
TGTGCCAGCAGCCCTGGGGCTCCGAACACTGAAGCTTTCTTT
CASSPGAPNTEAFF
>TRBV5-6|16|NA|NA|TRBJ2-5
TGTGCCAGCAGCTTGGGGGATCGGAGGAGTAAAGAGACCCAGTACTTC
CASSLGDRRSKETQYF
>TRBV12-3/TRBV12-4|18|NA|NA|TRBJ2-1
TGTGCCAGCAGTTTGCGGGGCCTTGGCAGGGGGTCCCATAATGAGCAGTTCTTC
CASSLRGLGRGSHNEQFF
>TRBV20-1|15|NA|few|TRBJ2-2
TGCAGTGCTGGGGTCATGGGCCGAGGGGCCGGGGAGCTGTTTTTT
CSAGVMGRGAGELFF
>TRBV20-1|15|NA|NA|TRBJ1-5
TGCAGTGCTAGAGATTGGGTGTCATCCAATCAGCCCCAGCATTTT
CSARDWVSSNQPQHF
>TRBV7-2|13|NA|many|TRBJ2-7
TGTGCCAGCAGCTCCCCCCCAGGGGAAGAGCAGTACTTC
CASSSPPGEEQYF
>TRBV6-5|14|TRBD2|NA|TRBJ2-3
TGTGCCAGCAGTACTAGCGGGGATGGAGATACGCAGTATTTT
CASSTSGDGDTQYF
>TRBV5-1|13|NA|few|TRBJ1-5
TGCGCCAGCAGCTTGGATTGGAATTGGCCCCAGCATTTT
CASSLDWNWPQHF
>TRBV12-3/TRBV12-4|14|TRBD1|many|TRBJ1-4
TGTGCCAGCAGTTCCGGGACAGGGTTCGAAAAACTGTTTTTT
CASSSGTGFEKLFF
>TRBV20-1|13|NA|many|TRBJ2-1
TGCAGTGCTAGAGGGAACGGAGACAATGAGCAGTTCTTC
CSARGNGDNEQFF
>TRBV20-1|14|NA|many|TRBJ2-7
TGCAGTGCTAGAGATATTCGGGATGTCCGCGAGCAGTACTTC
CSARDIRDVREQYF
>TRBV4-3|15|TRBD1|many|TRBJ1-2
TGCGCCAGCAGCGACCGGGACAGAGGTCTCTATGGCTACACCTTC
CASSDRDRGLYGYTF
>TRBV20-1|14|NA|many|TRBJ2-1
TGCAGTGCTATTGGTGCTAGCTCCTACAATGAGCAGTTCTTC
CSAIGASSYNEQFF
>TRBV7-2|12|NA|many|TRBJ1-5
TGTGCCAGCAGCTTCCGGCCGACAGAGATACATTTT
CASSFRPTEIHF
>TRBV29-1|14|NA|NA|TRBJ2-1
TGCAGCGTGGGGGGGACAACTTCCTACAATGAGCAGTTCTTC
CSVGGTTSYNEQFF
>TRBV4-3|14|NA|many|TRBJ2-2
TGCGCCAGCAGCCAAGATCGCGGGTCCGGGGAGCTGTTTTTT
CASSQDRGSGELFF
>TRBV29-1|13|NA|many|TRBJ2-7
TGCAGCGTTGAGACAGGTTCTACCTACGAGCAGTACTTC
CSVETGSTYEQYF
>TRBV20-1|14|NA|many|TRBJ2-1
TGCAGTGCTCCTACAGACTCATCCTACAATGAGCAGTTCTTC
CSAPTDSSYNEQFF
>TRBV20-1|14|NA|many|TRBJ2-1
TGCAGTGCTACAGGACCGAAAGTCTGGAATGAGCAGTTCTTC
CSATGPKVWNEQFF
>TRBV7-2|14|NA|many|TRBJ2-2
TGTGCCAGCAGCTTAGGCAGGGTCACCGGGGAGCTGTTTTTT
CASSLGRVTGELFF
>TRBV20-1|14|NA|many|TRBJ1-1
TGCAGTGCTAGGGCTAGACAGGCGGGCGTTGAAGCTTTCTTT
CSARARQAGVEAFF
>TRBV4-1|14|NA|NA|TRBJ1-1
TGCGCCAGCAGCCAAGTTCAGGGGAACACTGAAGCTTTCTTT
CASSQVQGNTEAFF
>TRBV12-3/TRBV12-4|12|NA|NA|TRBJ1-2
TGTGCCAGCAGCCCCGTAGGATATGGCTACACCTTC
CASSPVGYGYTF
>TRBV20-1|14|NA|many|TRBJ2-5
TGCAGCTCTTGGGGGGACAGCTTTCAAGAGACCCAGTACTTC
CSSWGDSFQETQYF
>TRBV20-1|15|TRBD2|many|TRBJ2-4
TGCAGTGCCCGAGCGGGACTTCAAGCCAAAAACATTCAGTACTTC
CSARAGLQAKNIQYF
>TRBV20-1|13|NA|many|TRBJ1-1
TGCAGTGCTATAGGTGGGGGGAACACTGAAGCTTTCTTT
CSAIGGGNTEAFF
>TRBV20-1|16|NA|NA|TRBJ1-5
TGCAGTGCTAGAAGGGGAGGTCCAATTGCCAATCAGCCCCAGCATTTT
CSARRGGPIANQPQHF